The source of this T cell receptor beta chain is a study of T and B cells in COVID-19 patients. From blood, 250-500 ng of genomic DNA served as TRB template. Multiplex PCR with BIOMED2 TRB-A/B primer pools amplified TRB rearrangements. Each CDR3 protein is one row after TCRdb ran MiXCR on the multiplex PCR reads. The table shows around 10,000 distinct CDR3 sequences, with 33% occurring only once. V lost 6 bases and J lost 5, with 11 bases in between. CDR3 length equals 13 residues. CDR1 is MNHNS, CDR2 SASEGT, per germline. The rearrangement links TRBV6-1 to TRBJ2-1; a weak D match, TRBD1 (6 bases). Sequencing was performed on blood. This sequence originates from a human donor with active COVID-19. The CDR3 nucleotides are TGTGCCAGCAGCCAAGCAGGGGACAATGAGCAGTTCTTC. Translation: CASSQAGDNEQFF.